This TCR beta chain was profiled in a study of identical twins. In TCRdb, the 5' RACE reads were re-called with MiXCR into one record per CDR3 protein. The sample gives about 490,000 distinct CDR3 sequences, around 15% of which show up once; 0.44% is in the top ten. V was clipped by 6 bases and J by 9 bases; unmatched bases: 9. The CDR3 contains 14 residues. In germline, CDR1 is MNHNS, CDR2 SASEGT. This clonotype showed up just a few times. These records were also assigned to another study, of yellow fever vaccine responses in identical twins.

The source is a woman aged 18-35 years in good health. This chain links TRBV6-1 with TRBJ1-5; 9 nucleotides match TRBD1. The sample consisted of CD4+ T cells sorted from blood. The CDR3 coding sequence is TGTGCCAGCAGACTGGGACAGGGAGTTTGGCCCCAGCATTTT. This codes for CASRLGQGVWPQHF.